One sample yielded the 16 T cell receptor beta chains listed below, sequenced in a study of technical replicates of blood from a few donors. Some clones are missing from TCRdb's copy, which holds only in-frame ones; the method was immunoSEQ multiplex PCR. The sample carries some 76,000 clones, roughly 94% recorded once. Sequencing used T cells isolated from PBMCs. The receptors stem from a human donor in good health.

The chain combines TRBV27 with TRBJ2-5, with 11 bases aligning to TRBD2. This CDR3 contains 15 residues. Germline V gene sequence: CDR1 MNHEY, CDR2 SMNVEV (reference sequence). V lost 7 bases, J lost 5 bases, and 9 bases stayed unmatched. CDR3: CASTNIAGGLETQYF. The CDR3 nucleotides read TGTGCCAGCACCAATATAGCGGGAGGGTTGGAGACCCAGTACTTC.

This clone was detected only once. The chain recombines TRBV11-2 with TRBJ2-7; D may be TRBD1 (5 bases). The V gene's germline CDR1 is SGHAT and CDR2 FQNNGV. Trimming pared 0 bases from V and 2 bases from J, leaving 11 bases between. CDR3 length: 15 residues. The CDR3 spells CASSLDPDKAYEQYF. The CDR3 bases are TGTGCCAGCAGCTTAGATCCGGACAAAGCCTACGAGCAGTACTTC.

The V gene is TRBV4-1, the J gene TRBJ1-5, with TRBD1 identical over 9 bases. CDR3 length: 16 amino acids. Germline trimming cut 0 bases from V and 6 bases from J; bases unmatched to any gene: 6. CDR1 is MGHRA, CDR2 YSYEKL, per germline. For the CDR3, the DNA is TGCGCCAGCAGCCAAGAGGGGACAGGGAGCGGTCAGCCCCAGCATTTT. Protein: CASSQEGTGSGQPQHF.

This CDR3 is CATQGASNQPQHF. In DNA form, the CDR3 reads TGTGCCACCCAGGGGGCTAGCAATCAGCCCCAGCATTTT. The chain recombines TRBV7-9 with TRBJ1-5, with 8 positions matching TRBD1. The V and J ends lost 10 bases and 0 bases, in that order; junction bases with no gene match: 2. Germline V gene data show CDR1 as SEHNR and CDR2 as FQNEAQ (reference sequence). This CDR3 is 13 amino acids long.

The CDR3 DNA follows: TGTGCCAGCAGCGGGGGGGAGCTGGAAAAACTGTTTTTT. This translates into CASSGGELEKLFF. The V and J genes are TRBV9 and TRBJ1-4; TRBD1 might be the D (5 bases). Trimming removed 3 bases at V and 8 bases at J, with 11 bases between. Germline V gives CDR1 SGDLS, CDR2 YYNGEE. This CDR3 spans 13 amino acids.

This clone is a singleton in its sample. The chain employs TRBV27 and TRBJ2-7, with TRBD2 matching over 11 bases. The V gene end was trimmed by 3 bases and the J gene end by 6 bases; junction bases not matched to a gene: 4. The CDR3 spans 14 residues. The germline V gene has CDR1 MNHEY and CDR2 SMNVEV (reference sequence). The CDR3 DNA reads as TGTGCCAGCAGTTTTACTAGCGGGAGTAGCGAGCAGTACTTC. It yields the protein CASSFTSGSSEQYF.

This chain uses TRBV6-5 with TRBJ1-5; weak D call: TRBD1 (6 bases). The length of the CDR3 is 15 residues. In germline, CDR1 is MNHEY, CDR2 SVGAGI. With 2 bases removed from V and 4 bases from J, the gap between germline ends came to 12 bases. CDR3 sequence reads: CASSYAYRANQPQHF. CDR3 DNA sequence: TGTGCCAGCAGTTACGCCTACAGGGCTAATCAGCCCCAGCATTTT.

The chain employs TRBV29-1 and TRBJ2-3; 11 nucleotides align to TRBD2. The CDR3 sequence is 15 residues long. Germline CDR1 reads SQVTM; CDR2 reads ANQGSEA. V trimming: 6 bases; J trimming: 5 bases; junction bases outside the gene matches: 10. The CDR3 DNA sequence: TGCAGCGTCGACACTAGCGGGAGCGGGAAAGATACGCAGTATTTT. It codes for CSVDTSGSGKDTQYF.

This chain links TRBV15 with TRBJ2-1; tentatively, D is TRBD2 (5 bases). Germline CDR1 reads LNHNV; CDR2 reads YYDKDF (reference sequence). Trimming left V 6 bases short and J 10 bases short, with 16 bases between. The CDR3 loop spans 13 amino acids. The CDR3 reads CATSATGNAEQFF. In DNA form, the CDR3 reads TGTGCCACCAGTGCGACGGGGAACGCCGAGCAGTTCTTC.

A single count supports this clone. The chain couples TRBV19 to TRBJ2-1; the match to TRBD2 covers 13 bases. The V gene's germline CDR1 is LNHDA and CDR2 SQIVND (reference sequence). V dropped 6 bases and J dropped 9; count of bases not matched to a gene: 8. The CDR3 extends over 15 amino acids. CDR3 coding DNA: TGTGCCAGTAGACCCGGGACTAGCGGGGACGGTGAGCAGTTCTTC. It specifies CASRPGTSGDGEQFF.

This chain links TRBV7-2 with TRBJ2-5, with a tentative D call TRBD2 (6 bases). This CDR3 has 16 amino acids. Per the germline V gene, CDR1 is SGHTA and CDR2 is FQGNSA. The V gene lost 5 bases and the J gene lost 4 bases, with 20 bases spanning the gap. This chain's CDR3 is CASSAPSSGLRETQYF. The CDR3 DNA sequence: TGTGCCAGCAGCGCTCCTTCTTCGGGACTGAGAGAGACCCAGTACTTC.

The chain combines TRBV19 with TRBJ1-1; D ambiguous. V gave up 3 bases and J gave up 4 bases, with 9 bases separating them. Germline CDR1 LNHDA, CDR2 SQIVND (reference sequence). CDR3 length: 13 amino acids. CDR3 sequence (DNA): TGTGCCAGTAGTATTAAAAGAGGCACTGAAGCTTTCTTT. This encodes CASSIKRGTEAFF.

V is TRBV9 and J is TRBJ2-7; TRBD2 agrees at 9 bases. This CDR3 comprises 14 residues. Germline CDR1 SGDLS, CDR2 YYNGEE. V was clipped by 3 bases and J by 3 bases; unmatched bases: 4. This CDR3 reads CASSAGLADYEQYF. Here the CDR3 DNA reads TGTGCCAGCAGCGCGGGACTAGCAGACTACGAGCAGTACTTC.

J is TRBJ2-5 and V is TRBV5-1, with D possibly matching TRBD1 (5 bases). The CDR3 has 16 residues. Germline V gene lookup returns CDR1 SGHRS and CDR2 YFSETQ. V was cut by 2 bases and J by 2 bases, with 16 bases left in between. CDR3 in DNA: TGCGCCAGCAGCTTCCCCGCTAGGGGTACACAAGAGACCCAGTACTTC. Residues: CASSFPARGTQETQYF.

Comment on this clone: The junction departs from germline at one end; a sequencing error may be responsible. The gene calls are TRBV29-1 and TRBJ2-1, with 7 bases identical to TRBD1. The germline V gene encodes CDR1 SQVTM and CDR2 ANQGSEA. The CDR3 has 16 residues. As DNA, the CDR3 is TGCAGCGTCGAAGGTACGGGGACAGCATCCTACAATGAGCAGTTCTTC. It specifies CSVEGTGTASYNEQFF.

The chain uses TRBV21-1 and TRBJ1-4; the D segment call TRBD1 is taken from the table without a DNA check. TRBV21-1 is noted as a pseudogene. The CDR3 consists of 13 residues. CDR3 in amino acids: CASSKGQGEKLFF. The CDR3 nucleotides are TGTGCCAGCAGCAAAGGACAGGGTGAAAAACTGTTTTTT.